The T cell receptor beta chain under discussion was sequenced for a study of blood T cell repertoires in COVID-19 (dated by TCRdb to about 2020). Regarding the research as a whole: Collaborator samples came from the United States, Italy and Spain and covered acute and convalescent phases of COVID-19. The prospective study material was composed of cDNA or gDNA derived from T cells, B-cell-depleted T cells, or PBMCs. The dataset comprised deeply sampled blood TCRbeta repertoires from subjects exposed to, actively infected with, or recovered from COVID-19. The repertoires were released in a freely available public database meant as a resource for research on the immune response to SARS-CoV-2. Samples were obtained from the ongoing ImmuneRACE study (first 160 participants) and from 1,254 subjects provided by 6 global collaborators. Nearly every sample came with metadata listing a de-identified subject ID, COVID-19 status, age in years and sex. HLA class I and class II types, where available, came from metadata supplied by the sample provider rather than from assay-based typing. Beyond this particular receptor, the publication reports: The amount of clinical and demographic metadata varied by source and participant and was provided uncurated.

The immunoSEQ Assay, a bias-controlled multiplex PCR, was used to amplify TCRbeta CDR3 regions from genomic DNA. The original pipeline was this. The number of nucleated cells in each sample was estimated by amplification of reference gene primers within the assay. To quantify the absolute abundance of each unique TCRbeta CDR3 rearrangement, sequence reads were collapsed and filtered. For each sample, productive Simpson clonality was calculated as the square root of Simpson's diversity index over productive rearrangements. TCRdb took this table from immuneACCESS and kept in-frame rearrangements with V and J called. Such tables lack part of the clones; where checked against another copy, unresolved V genes explain under half of the gap, and the rest is unexplained. V and J calls and clone size follow that table, whereas D and trimming were derived from the DNA. The sample contains 65,000 to 85,000 clones, 88% of them found a single time. Under 25% of the sample comes from the top ten.

Each collaborating institution followed its own protocols to collect whole blood in K2EDTA tubes. For TCRbeta analysis, collaborators shipped samples as frozen whole blood, isolated PBMCs, or DNA extracted from either of those sample types. Concerning this clone itself: Its antigen is not yet known. No much larger clone exists at a distance of one base, and base qualities are not known.

Trimming leaves V shorter by 4 bases and J shorter by 5 bases, with the junction holding 16 bases beyond the gene matches. As encoded in the germline V gene, CDR1 is MGHRA while CDR2 is YSYEKL. There are 17 amino acids in the CDR3, from cysteine to phenylalanine inclusive. Only the CDR3 portion is preserved as DNA: 51 bases, with reading frame beginning at the first base. The chain couples TRBV4-1 to TRBJ2-5; 7 junctional bases match TRBD2. Sequencing used peripheral blood. The origin of this receptor is a human donor in a cohort sampled during active COVID-19. In nucleotides, the sequence is TGCGCCAGCAGCCCTAAGGTGGGCGGGAGAGGAGTGGAGACCCAGTACTTC. Its protein reads: CASSPKVGGRGVETQYF.